A selection of T cell receptor beta chains follows, all from one sample in a study of neoadjuvant anti-PD-1 for oral cavity cancer. Profiled with immunoSEQ multiplex PCR; TCRdb holds only in-frame clones, not every one. The repertoire has around 10,000 clones, around 62% of them found once; the top ten carry around 8%. This sample comprised tumor tissue, obtained after nivolumab (anti-PD-1) treatment. These receptors were obtained from a person aged 35-79 years with oral cavity squamous cell carcinoma. CDR3s include the opening cysteine and the closing phenylalanine or tryptophan. The D gene is left open where the match is weak. Expanded clones get a size class; other rows say once, few or many, or leave the size out.

D gene: .; J gene: TRBJ2-7; clone size: once; V gene: TRBV28; CDR3 protein: CASSLPLTRWEQYF; CDR3 DNA: TGTGCCAGCAGTTTACCCTTAACACGTTGGGAACAGTACTTC
D gene: .; J gene: TRBJ2-3; clone size: .; V gene: TRBV18; CDR3 protein: CASSPGEDTQYF; CDR3 DNA: TGTGCCAGCTCACCAGGGGAAGATACGCAGTATTTT
D gene: .; J gene: TRBJ2-1; clone size: .; V gene: TRBV5-1; CDR3 protein: CASSLAVGFSYNEQFF; CDR3 DNA: TGCGCCAGCAGCTTGGCCGTGGGCTTCTCCTACAATGAGCAGTTCTTC
D gene: .; J gene: TRBJ1-2; clone size: few; V gene: TRBV5-1; CDR3 protein: CASSLDGERGYTF; CDR3 DNA: TGCGCCAGCAGCTTGGACGGCGAACGAGGCTACACCTTC
D gene: TRBD1; J gene: TRBJ1-4; clone size: .; V gene: TRBV27; CDR3 protein: CASSSPGQGVEKLFF; CDR3 DNA: TGTGCCAGCAGTTCGCCGGGACAGGGGGTTGAAAAACTGTTTTTT
D gene: .; J gene: TRBJ2-7; clone size: .; V gene: TRBV14; CDR3 protein: CASSPRLTLEQYF; CDR3 DNA: TGTGCCAGCAGCCCGAGACTCACCCTCGAGCAGTACTTC
D gene: TRBD2; J gene: TRBJ2-3; clone size: .; V gene: TRBV14; CDR3 protein: CASSLKTSGRAGTQYF; CDR3 DNA: TGTGCCAGCAGCCTAAAGACTAGCGGGAGGGCCGGGACGCAGTATTTT
D gene: .; J gene: TRBJ1-2; clone size: .; V gene: TRBV21-1; CDR3 protein: CASSDYGYTF; CDR3 DNA: TGTGCCAGCAGCGACTATGGCTACACCTTC
D gene: .; J gene: TRBJ1-5; clone size: .; V gene: TRBV19; CDR3 protein: CASTNLTVSNQPQHF; CDR3 DNA: TGTGCCAGTACTAATCTGACAGTTAGCAATCAGCCCCAGCATTTT
D gene: .; J gene: TRBJ1-1; clone size: .; V gene: TRBV6-5; CDR3 protein: CASGLATEAFF; CDR3 DNA: TGTGCCAGCGGATTGGCAACTGAAGCTTTCTTT
D gene: TRBD1; J gene: TRBJ1-2; clone size: .; V gene: TRBV28; CDR3 protein: CASSQGDYGYTF; CDR3 DNA: TGTGCCAGCAGCCAGGGGGACTATGGCTACACCTTC
D gene: TRBD1; J gene: TRBJ1-1; clone size: .; V gene: TRBV4-2; CDR3 protein: CASSQEDRLYPEAFF; CDR3 DNA: TGTGCCAGCAGCCAGGAGGACAGGTTATACCCTGAAGCTTTCTTT
D gene: TRBD2; J gene: TRBJ2-1; clone size: few; V gene: TRBV7-8; CDR3 protein: CASSTISGVSYNEQFF; CDR3 DNA: TGTGCCAGCAGTACTATTAGCGGGGTCTCCTACAATGAGCAGTTCTTC
D gene: .; J gene: TRBJ1-1; clone size: .; V gene: TRBV18; CDR3 protein: CASSPGGNTEAFF; CDR3 DNA: TGTGCCAGCTCACCAGGGGGGAACACTGAAGCTTTCTTT
D gene: TRBD1; J gene: TRBJ2-1; clone size: .; V gene: TRBV30; CDR3 protein: CAWSLGTGGWNEQFF; CDR3 DNA: TGTGCCTGGAGCCTTGGGACAGGGGGGTGGAATGAGCAGTTCTTC
D gene: TRBD2; J gene: TRBJ2-1; clone size: once; V gene: TRBV9; CDR3 protein: CASSVGLPGGTSGRTVRGGEQFF; CDR3 DNA: TGTGCCAGCAGCGTAGGGCTGCCAGGGGGGACTAGCGGGAGAACAGTTCGGGGAGGTGAGCAGTTCTTC
D gene: TRBD1; J gene: TRBJ1-6; clone size: .; V gene: TRBV18; CDR3 protein: CASSPATGVGSPLHF; CDR3 DNA: TGTGCCAGCTCACCGGCGACAGGGGTGGGTTCACCCCTCCACTTT
D gene: TRBD1; J gene: TRBJ2-2; clone size: .; V gene: TRBV19; CDR3 protein: CASSRQGTGELFF; CDR3 DNA: TGTGCCAGTAGTAGACAGGGAACCGGGGAGCTGTTTTTT
D gene: TRBD2; J gene: TRBJ2-7; clone size: .; V gene: TRBV9; CDR3 protein: CASSLSGTSGYSYEQYF; CDR3 DNA: TGTGCCAGCAGCTTATCCGGGACTAGCGGGTACTCCTACGAGCAGTACTTC
D gene: TRBD2; J gene: TRBJ2-1; clone size: once; V gene: TRBV7-3; CDR3 protein: CASSLAGGSNEQFF; CDR3 DNA: TGTGCCAGCAGCTTAGCGGGAGGATCCAATGAGCAGTTCTTC
D gene: .; J gene: TRBJ1-2; clone size: .; V gene: TRBV6-1; CDR3 protein: CASRSGLLSGGYTF; CDR3 DNA: TGTGCCAGCAGATCGGGCCTCCTGAGTGGCGGCTACACCTTC
D gene: .; J gene: TRBJ1-2; clone size: .; V gene: TRBV7-2; CDR3 protein: CASSLGQRYGYTF; CDR3 DNA: TGTGCCAGCAGCTTAGGACAGCGGTATGGCTACACCTTC
D gene: .; J gene: TRBJ1-6; clone size: .; V gene: TRBV10-2; CDR3 protein: CASSELPGTYNSPLHF; CDR3 DNA: TGCGCCAGCAGTGAGCTCCCGGGGACCTATAATTCACCCCTCCACTTT
D gene: .; J gene: TRBJ2-7; clone size: .; V gene: TRBV27; CDR3 protein: CASTTLGGGTGYEQYF; CDR3 DNA: TGTGCCAGCACCACACTAGGGGGTGGGACGGGCTACGAGCAGTACTTC
D gene: .; J gene: TRBJ1-2; clone size: .; V gene: TRBV5-1; CDR3 protein: CASRDKVSHNYGYTF; CDR3 DNA: TGCGCCAGCAGGGACAAGGTCTCCCATAACTATGGCTACACCTTC